This is a list of T cell receptor beta chains from one sample in a study of T-cell reconstitution after alpha-beta-depleted transplantation in children. TCRdb re-called the PCR reads through MiXCR, storing one row per CDR3 protein. The repertoire holds hundreds of thousands of distinct CDR3 sequences, with 10% to 15% as singletons. Source: PBMCs, mostly from graft donor cells, taken 360 days after TCRalphabeta/CD19-depleted stem cell transplant. The receptors were sampled from a male patient younger than 18 who had a stem cell transplant for acute myeloid leukemia, so the T cells may come from the graft donor. The CDR3 runs from the conserved cysteine through the conserved F or W.

TRBJ2-7 | TRBV7-6 | CASSQLAGMSSYEQYF
TRBJ2-3 | TRBV20-1 | CSARWVGPAGADTQYF
TRBJ2-3 | TRBV28 | CASSSQGPSVDTQYF
TRBJ2-7 | TRBV20-1 | CSLRRQAYEQYF
TRBJ2-5 | TRBV28 | CASRPQGGETQYF
TRBJ2-2 | TRBV4-2 | CASSQGLAETGELFF
TRBJ2-5 | TRBV4-2 | CASSQDRAGGLAGEETQYF
TRBJ1-1 | TRBV29-1 | CSVDLQPEKNTEAFF
TRBJ2-1 | TRBV7-2 | CASRRMGGSAYNEQFF
TRBJ1-1 | TRBV7-9 | CASSPDGVVTEAFF